This paragraph covers one T cell receptor beta chain sequence. The data originate from a study of blood T cell repertoires in COVID-19. About the study: Samples representing acute and convalescent COVID-19 were sourced from the United States, Italy and Spain. T cells, B-cell-depleted T cells, or PBMCs provided the cDNA or gDNA that served as material.

This table comes from immunoSEQ multiplex PCR, and its TCRdb copy is limited to in-frame clones, with some not included. The sample holds some 250,000 clones, roughly 86% seen once. This clonotype originated in a woman between 65 and 79 years old with active or convalescent COVID-19. The sequenced sample consisted of peripheral blood.

CDR3 sequence reads: CASSPRQAGTGELFF. Written as DNA, the CDR3 is TGTGCCAGCAGCCCTCGACAGGCCGGCACCGGGGAGCTGTTTTTT. The chain couples TRBV11-2 to TRBJ2-2; the D gene is possibly TRBD1 (6 bases). The V gene's germline CDR1 is SGHAT and CDR2 FQNNGV. The ends were cut back, 5 bases at V and 4 bases at J, with 14 bases in the middle. This CDR3 comprises 15 residues.